This section outlines one T cell receptor (beta chain) sequence together with its context. With a J-beta primer mix and a sample-barcoded 5' primer, a second PCR ran about 6 to 11 cycles. Template switching added a 12-random-nucleotide identifier to every cDNA molecule. A single record per CDR3 protein comes from TCRdb applying MiXCR to the 5' RACE reads. The sample shows around 1,800,000 distinct CDR3 sequences, about two fifths of them seen only once. The record originates from a study of blood T cells in healthy people across ages. Healthy Caucasian individuals from Russia aged about 6 to 100 served as donors. This clonotype was sampled from a human donor in good health. The sample consisted of blood.

The CDR3 DNA reads TGTGCCACCAGCAGAGATCAAGTTAACTATGGCTACACCTTC. This sequence encodes CATSRDQVNYGYTF. The chain links TRBV15 to TRBJ1-2; D not resolved. The CDR3 consists of 14 residues. The germline V gene encodes CDR1 LNHNV and CDR2 YYDKDF (reference sequence). Trimming left V 0 bases short and J 1 base short, with 6 bases between.